The text below deals with one T cell receptor (beta chain). This clonotype occurred many times. The target of this receptor is not known. Base qualities are not provided; no much larger clone lies one nucleotide away. The source of the sample is a study of T cells in Graves' hyperthyroidism and ophthalmopathy (dated by TCRdb to the late 2010s). Turning to the overall study: Peripheral blood samples were taken at initial diagnosis, before any treatment was given. The study also compared thyroid tissue and blood T-cell repertoires from more than 5 Graves' hyperthyroidism patients. The paper describes TCR Vbeta CDR3 sequencing of around 130 peripheral blood samples, made up of roughly 40 ophthalmopathy patients, roughly 80 hyperthyroidism patients and 17 progressor patients. To identify TCR V-J signatures that set the groups apart, the researchers used a discovery cohort of roughly 100 patients, made up of 43 with Graves' ophthalmopathy and some 60 with stable Graves' hyperthyroidism. Once sampling was done, hyperthyroidism patients were given methimazole at a starting dose of 30 mg daily, whereas ophthalmopathy patients were given high-dose intravenous methylprednisolone. Whether ophthalmopathy could be predicted prospectively was tested in an independent validation cohort made up of under 20 hyperthyroidism patients plus 17 patients who later progressed to ophthalmopathy. The approximately 97 discovery patients were randomly divided into training and test sets at a 7:3 ratio.

A patient counted as having stable Graves' hyperthyroidism if no progression to ophthalmopathy occurred over 18 months of follow-up. Hyperthyroidism patients were newly diagnosed, had a disease duration of under 2 months, and were aged 18 to 65 years. Any patient with an uncontrolled infection, another autoimmune disease, pregnancy or lactation was excluded. Diagnoses were based on clinical symptoms, serum thyroxine and TRAb, thyroid ultrasound and orbital computed tomography. PBMCs were separated from roughly 10 ml of fresh peripheral blood using Ficoll-Paque density gradient centrifugation. Total RNA was extracted using Trizol reagent, and RNA quality was assessed on an Agilent 2100 Bioanalyzer. V sheds 0 bases and J sheds 9 bases, leaving 12 bases between their ends. CDR1 MNHNS and CDR2 SASEGT were looked up in the germline V gene. The CDR3 contains 14 residues, cysteine and phenylalanine counted. Left in the record is the CDR3 DNA by itself, 42 bases read in frame from the first base.

What the study reported, not specific to this receptor: A 13 V-J signature model separated ophthalmopathy from stable hyperthyroidism, with approximately 87% sensitivity and 81.08% specificity in cross-validation and 80%/75% in testing. No statistical method was used to fix the sample size in advance, and group allocation was not hidden from the investigators. Most expanded thyroid clonotypes (frequency above 0.001) were also found in blood, which suggests that blood repertoires may mirror thyroid immune responses. In validation, the model predicted progression to ophthalmopathy with around 71% sensitivity and about 72% specificity, a median of roughly seven months before onset.

Amplification of TCR beta CDR3 regions was carried out from RNA transcripts. The first round of RT-PCR for the TCR CDR3 was performed with the HTBI primer set and the Qiagen OneStep RT-PCR kit. Libraries were constructed in a second round of multiplex PCR, after which size selection and purification were carried out. Libraries were sequenced paired-end with 100 bp reads on an Illumina HiSeq2000. The authors' pipeline ran thus. SOAPnuke was used to process the raw data, throwing out any read that contained adapters or uncalled bases, had a mean Phred below 15, or lacked an exact constant-primer or identifier match. COPE v1.2.5 was used to merge the high-quality paired reads, and each unique nucleotide sequence was defined as a clonotype. MiTCR v1.1 was used to align clonotypes to the IMGT TRBV, TRBD and TRBJ reference segments. The analysis included only V-J combinations with a frequency above 0.0001, which together covered 99% to 99.2% of the repertoires. The TCS score was defined as F50 (clonal expansion) divided by E x V (chaos), with BLOSUM62-based TCRdist calculated between CDR3 peptides within each V-J. Welch's t-statistics and random forest reduced roughly 540 V-J features to around 14, which were used in a naive Bayes classifier (R e1071). The public reads were reprocessed in TCRdb via fastp at Q25 and MiXCR, keeping in-frame beta chains. One record per CDR3 amino acid sequence lists the most common genes and DNA. The V and J calls were determined by TCRdb, not by the authors. This sample has approximately 630,000 distinct CDR3 sequences in its table, and roughly 16% of those were observed once. The ten largest account for around 4% of the sample.

The chain is made from TRBV6-1 and TRBJ1-5; the D gene cannot be named for sure. This clonotype was sampled from a woman younger than 45 with Graves' hyperthyroidism. Sequences were obtained from blood. The DNA sequence is TGTGCCAGCAGTGAAGCGCTGGCGGTCTCGCCCCAGCATTTT. Protein translation: CASSEALAVSPQHF.